This TCR beta chain was retrieved from a study of blood T cells in healthy people across ages. Through a sample-barcoded 5' primer and a J-beta primer mix, a second PCR was run for roughly 6 to 11 cycles. TCRdb re-analysed the 5' RACE reads in MiXCR, keeping a single row per CDR3 protein. The sample lists 2 million or so distinct CDR3 sequences, 49% occurring once. This CDR3 is built from 16 residues. Trimming took off 6 bases at V and 1 base at J, with 16 bases between the two ends. The sequenced material came from blood. The receptor was derived from a woman in her 40s in good health. The V and J genes are TRBV12-3 or TRBV12-4 and TRBJ1-5; D not resolved. CDR3 nucleotides: TGTGCCAGCAGCCGGGGAACAAGGGAAAGCAATCAGCCCCAGCATTTT. Encoded protein: CASSRGTRESNQPQHF.